This T cell receptor (beta chain) was captured by sequencing in a study of draining lymph node invasion in breast cancer (dated by TCRdb to the early 2020s). Regarding the study in general: Nodal metastasis was diagnosed by histology and cytokeratin immunohistochemistry and confirmed by EpCAM/CD45 flow cytometry. In a separate targeted assay, bulk TCR-beta CDR3 sequencing compared sorted memory regulatory T cells and memory conventional CD4 T cells across breast cancer tissues. Each patient contributed matched non-invaded and tumor-invaded tumor-draining lymph nodes plus the primary tumor, profiled for both Treg and Tconv subsets. The separate targeted TCR sequencing covered lymph nodes from roughly 5 patients, with primary tumors sequenced for three of those patients.

The junction shows trimming of 1 base on V and 5 bases on J, and the gene matches do not reach 4 bases of it. Looking up the germline V gene yields CDR1 MGHRA and CDR2 YSYEKL. Its CDR3 holds 15 amino acids, cysteine through phenylalanine. Only CDR3 DNA remains: 45 bases, in frame from the first base. Libraries were constructed by bulk RNA-seq. The sequencing machine was an Illumina HiSeq 2500. The paper's data handling went like this. In the separate targeted TCR-seq dataset, CDR3 sequences were extracted from raw reads and quantified using MiXCR version 2.1.5 with default parameters. Each TCR-beta clone in the separate targeted TCR-seq dataset was defined by the V gene, J gene and CDR3 sequence taken together. In the separate targeted TCR-seq dataset, clones with fewer than three counts were removed, then only the 90% most strongly expressed clones per sample were retained. The separate targeted TCR-seq dataset calculated Treg-Tconv overlap for each tissue as the number of shared clones divided by the total number of Treg clones, multiplied by 100. The public reads were reprocessed in TCRdb via fastp at Q25 and MiXCR, keeping in-frame beta chains. All rows with the same CDR3 protein become a single entry with the most common DNA and genes. The V and J calls and clone size are TCRdb's, not the authors'. The sample table records roughly 2,800 distinct CDR3 sequences; around 70% of these occur just once. Jointly, the top ten make up over 6.5% of the sample.

Memory regulatory T cells were isolated by sorting for CD4+ CD45RA- CD25high cells. Whether a tumor-draining lymph node counted as invaded or non-invaded depended on the presence or absence of metastatic tumor cells. Before staining and sorting, T cells were pre-enriched using a Miltenyi Pan T Cell isolation kit. Immunohistochemistry for estrogen receptor, progesterone receptor, HER2 and Ki-67 was used to characterize primary tumors. Fresh surgical tissue was processed within a few hours after surgery by cutting into small fragments. Tissue fragments were enzymatically digested with Liberase TL plus DNase for 20 minutes and filtered through a 40-micrometer strainer. After DAPI live/dead staining, cells were sorted on a BD FACS Aria II, reaching roughly 96-99% purity. Sorted cells were lysed in TCL buffer and RNA was purified with a Norgen Single Cell RNA purification kit including DNase treatment.

A word on this clonotype: Its antigen is not yet known. The record has no base qualities; no much larger clone is one base away.

The research as a whole found: In the targeted TCR-seq data, Tregs appeared more clonally expanded than Tconvs in all tissues, and both subsets were less diverse in tumor than lymph nodes. The data could not determine whether Treg conversion took place in a particular organ or whether converted Tregs recirculated between nodes and tumor. TCRs shared between the Treg and Tconv subsets were viewed as suggestive of, but not proof of, a common clonal origin. The tumor top-100 clone tracking analysis was possible in only two patients. Within each tissue, roughly 13-22% of Treg TCRs were also found among Tconvs, a result interpreted as suggesting peripheral Treg induction. Some of the top 100 tumor clones were detected in invaded and non-invaded nodes, and this detection was taken to suggest recirculation between tumor and draining nodes.

The sequenced material came from sorted memory Tregs from a lymph node. This specimen's cell subset or site label, interpreted: CD45RA-negative sorted CD4+ T cells (memory Tconv or effector/memory Treg). This TCR was sampled from a female donor with luminal breast cancer. The rearranged segments are TRBV4-1 and TRBJ2-1, with TRBD2 matching 8 junction bases. The nucleotides read TGCGCCAGCAGCCAAGGTCCGGGGGGGAACAATGAGCAGTTCTTC. It specifies CASSQGPGGNNEQFF.